The T cell receptor (beta chain) under discussion was sequenced for a study of shared clonotypes between healthy human individuals. The data were produced by immunoSEQ multiplex PCR, yet TCRdb's version contains in-frame clones alone and is incomplete. The sample yields 950,000 to 1,300,000 clones, about 74% seen once. This receptor was identified in a man younger than 35 in good health. The sample comprised memory CD4+ T cells sorted from blood. Regarding subset: CD45RA-negative fraction.

CDR3 sequence: CASSQERPRGNTIYF. The CDR3 DNA reads as TGTGCCAGCAGCCAGGAGAGACCTCGGGGAAACACCATATATTTT. The chain combines TRBV14 with TRBJ1-3; D is uncertain. The length of the CDR3 is 15 residues. CDR1 and CDR2 from the germline V gene are SGHDN and FVKESK. The ends were cut back, 3 bases at V and 4 bases at J, with 13 bases in the middle.